This T cell receptor beta chain was identified during a study of vaccination effects on CD4 cells after COVID-19. Points on this clone: Its matching antigen is unknown.

Trimming stripped 12 bases from V and 5 bases from J, with 12 bases between. The CDR3 has 11 residues. The germline CDR1 and CDR2 sequences are KGHDR and SFDVKD. Findings and limits, study-wide: Cross-reactivity toward common cold coronaviruses was confined to only 1 of 255 vaccine-induced clones in healthy vaccinees. Recruitment yielded few convalescent patients, and the study had no early post-infection timepoints. Clones that were induced by infection or by vaccine showed marked contraction late after vaccination.

With the ViraFEST assay, the study expanded antigen-specific CD4+ T cells using viral peptide pools, then sequenced them. After around ten days in culture, the CD4+ T cells were isolated. According to the study, vaccine recipients showed no prior SARS-CoV-2 infection and negative nucleocapsid antibodies. Fresh IL-2-containing medium replaced half the medium on days 3 and 7. Using immunoSEQ multiplex PCR, the repertoire was profiled, and TCRdb retains in-frame clones only, with some absent. This table has tens of thousands of clones, roughly 70% appearing once. This clonotype was sampled from a human donor who received a COVID-19 vaccine. The sequenced sample was CD4+ T cells from PBMCs cultured with SARS-CoV-2 spike peptides, obtained before COVID-19 vaccination. The chain employs TRBV24-1 and TRBJ1-1; D perhaps matches TRBD1 (6 bases). CDR3 amino acids: CAVKGGTEAFF. The CDR3 region has the DNA TGTGCCGTAAAGGGGGGGACTGAAGCTTTCTTT.